This T cell receptor beta chain was found in a study of tumor-infiltrating lymphocytes in primary liver carcinoma. Across the whole study: Sample counts of productive TCRbeta reads spanned roughly 3.65 to 8 million; these counts were similar across tissue types. General study points: Blood fell significantly below tumors in its top-250-clone fraction (p = 0.039).

DNA and RNA were both co-extracted from about 19-30 mg of bulk tissue that had not been sorted. A note on this clonotype: The antigen is unknown.

With a constant-region primer, TCR beta cDNA was made from approximately 500 ng of total RNA. It was through three nested multiplex PCR rounds of slightly modified ARM-PCR that TCR beta libraries arose. TRBV1-TRBV30 forward and Cbeta reverse primers drove the first two approximately 10-cycle rounds. TCRdb reanalysed the multiplex PCR reads using MiXCR and keeps one entry per CDR3 protein. This sample has around 100,000 distinct CDR3 sequences, with more than 65% found just once. The ends were cut back, 1 base at V and 3 bases at J, with 14 bases in the middle. The germline CDR1 and CDR2 sequences are SGHRS and YFSETQ. There are 16 residues in the CDR3.

The rearrangement links TRBV5-1 to TRBJ2-1; D possibly corresponds to TRBD2 (5 bases). The receptor was isolated from a woman aged 55-69 years with primary liver carcinoma and hepatitis B virus infection. Sequenced: liver tumor tissue from sampling region 5. Sample subset: tumor region T5, tumor centre. The CDR3 DNA follows: TGCGCCAGCAGCTTGTCGACTGACTATATCTACAATGAGCAGTTCTTC. It specifies CASSLSTDYIYNEQFF.